This TCR beta chain was identified during a study of CD8 T cells in ankylosing spondylitis. The CDR3 is 15 residues long. V shed 7 bases and J 9 bases; nucleotides not matched to a gene: 9. Each CDR3 protein gets one entry after TCRdb re-called the 5' RACE reads with MiXCR. The sample has 150,000 to 200,000 distinct CDR3 sequences; under 15% are singletons. In its sample, this clonotype was seen many times. Sequenced: blood, either unsorted or a sorted T cell fraction (not recorded which). The rearrangement links TRBV12-3 or TRBV12-4 to TRBJ2-1, with TRBD2 matching 13 bases. This TCR came from a female donor with ankylosing spondylitis or in good health (not recorded which). The CDR3 here is CASTLTSGGSGEQFF. The CDR3 DNA sequence: TGTGCCAGCACCTTGACTAGCGGGGGGTCGGGTGAGCAGTTCTTC.